The next 23 T cell receptor beta chains were all read from a single sample in a study of T cell repertoires in cytomegalovirus infection. Their antigens remain unidentified. Each CDR3 protein is one row after TCRdb ran MiXCR on the reads. The sample holds around 43,000 distinct CDR3 sequences, more than 20% seen once. Source material: PBMCs, sequenced either directly or after in vitro stimulation (not recorded which). The receptors here all came from a human donor in good health (CMV status not recorded). Some clones in this sample may be carry-over from other donors' samples.

This clonotype was seen repeatedly, ten times or more. This rearrangement joins TRBV2 to TRBJ1-3; D gene uncertain. Between the trimmed V and J ends, which lost 1 base and 0 bases, there was a span of 13 bases. CDR1 is SNHLY, CDR2 FYNNEI, per germline. This CDR3 is 17 amino acids long. The CDR3 loop is CASSEETPRYSGNTIYF. CDR3 DNA sequence: TGTGCCAGCAGTGAAGAAACCCCCAGGTACTCTGGAAACACCATATATTTT. Full variable domain (rest looked up from reference TRBV2 and TRBJ1-3): EPEVTQTPSHQVTQMGQEVILRCVPISNHLYFYWYRQILGQKVEFLVSFYNNEISEKSEIFDDQFSVERPDGSNFTLKIRSTKLEDSAMYFCASSEETPRYSGNTIYFGEGSWLTVV.

This clonotype has only a few counts. The chain carries TRBV30 and TRBJ2-1; 14 bases line up with TRBD2. The CDR3 consists of 16 residues. Germline CDR1 GTSNPN, CDR2 SVGIG (reference sequence). V dropped 1 base and J dropped 9; count of bases not matched to a gene: 8. The CDR3 region is CAWSAPRTSGRTEQFF. Here the CDR3 DNA reads TGTGCCTGGAGTGCCCCCCGGACTAGCGGGAGGACTGAGCAGTTCTTC.

In this sample, this clonotype turned up many times. The chain recombines TRBV11-3 with TRBJ2-1; TRBD2 matches at 7 bases. This CDR3 contains 15 residues. Trimming at V came to 1 base and at J to 4 bases, leaving 4 bases not matched to a gene. The germline V gene has CDR1 SGHNT and CDR2 YENEEA. As DNA, the CDR3 is TGTGCCAGCAGCTTAGTAGGGACTACTTACAATGAGCAGTTCTTC. Protein product: CASSLVGTTYNEQFF.

The V gene is TRBV11-2, the J gene TRBJ2-7; TRBD2 matches at 12 bases. This CDR3 is built from 16 residues. The germline V gene encodes CDR1 SGHAT and CDR2 FQNNGV. Unmatched junction bases numbered 4, after V lost 1 base and J lost 3 bases. CDR3 sequence: CASSLGASGGDYEQYF. CDR3 bases: TGTGCCAGCAGCTTAGGGGCTAGCGGGGGGGACTACGAGCAGTACTTC.

This chain uses TRBV5-4 with TRBJ2-2, with 7 positions matching TRBD2. Germline V gives CDR1 SGHNT, CDR2 YYREEE (reference sequence). This CDR3 contains 14 residues. V lost 1 base, J lost 5 bases, and 2 bases stayed unmatched. Written as DNA, the CDR3 is TGTGCCAGCAGCTTGCCCGGGGGGACCGGGGAGCTGTTTTTT. The encoded protein is CASSLPGGTGELFF.

The J gene is TRBJ2-7, the V gene TRBV4-3; possible D gene TRBD1, 6 bases. The CDR3 has 13 residues. Per germline, CDR1 LGHNA and CDR2 YSLEER. Trimming cost V 1 base and J 6 bases, with 10 bases left between them. The CDR3 coding sequence is TGCGCCAGCAGCCAAGCAGGGGTTGGCGAGCAGTACTTC. Protein: CASSQAGVGEQYF.

This clonotype has ten or more counts. The rearrangement links TRBV7-2 to TRBJ2-5; 8 bases are a match to TRBD2. The CDR3 covers 15 residues. V lost 3 bases and J lost 5; bases outside the gene matches: 8. CDR1 and CDR2 (germline): SGHTA, FQGNSA. This chain's CDR3 is CASSLAGGWGETQYF. The CDR3 nucleotides are TGTGCCAGCAGCTTGGCGGGAGGATGGGGGGAGACCCAGTACTTC.

V and J are TRBV7-9 and TRBJ2-1; TRBD2 matches at 7 bases. CDR1 is SEHNR and CDR2 is FQNEAQ in the germline V gene (reference sequence). V was pared by 3 bases and J by 5 bases, with 4 bases of the junction left unmatched. The CDR3 totals 14 residues. CDR3 sequence reads: CASSLLAGNNEQFF. The CDR3 DNA follows: TGTGCCAGCAGCTTGTTAGCGGGCAACAATGAGCAGTTCTTC.

V and J are TRBV5-6 and TRBJ1-1, with D maybe TRBD1 (5 bases). The CDR3 covers 18 residues. The germline gives CDR1 SGHDT, CDR2 YYEEEE. The ends were cut back, 4 bases at V and 3 bases at J, with 25 bases in the middle. CDR3 sequence: CASSPIAGGLIWDTEAFF. As DNA, the CDR3 is TGTGCCAGCAGCCCCATCGCCGGGGGACTCATCTGGGACACTGAAGCTTTCTTT.

The gene calls are TRBV5-1 and TRBJ2-3; either TRBD1 or TRBD2 may fit D (5 bases each). Germline CDR1 SGHRS, CDR2 YFSETQ. V was shortened by 4 bases and J by 2 bases, with 11 bases between the two germline ends. The CDR3 is made up of 14 amino acids. The CDR3 protein is CASSRDGLTDTQYF. In nucleotides, the CDR3 is TGCGCCAGCAGCCGGGACGGACTCACAGATACGCAGTATTTT.

The rearrangement uses TRBV10-3 and TRBJ1-2; 9 positions agree with TRBD1. The CDR3 sequence is 13 residues long. The germline gives CDR1 ENHRY, CDR2 SYGVKD. The ends lost 6 bases at V and 8 bases at J; junction bases unmatched: 7. CDR3 nucleotides: TGTGCCATCAGGATACAGGGGGCGGGAGGCTACACCTTC. This sequence encodes CAIRIQGAGGYTF.

This clonotype was recorded many times. The chain links TRBV27 to TRBJ2-1, with 9 bases lining up with TRBD2. Germline trimming cut 4 bases from V and 3 bases from J; bases unmatched to any gene: 10. This CDR3 has 17 amino acids. Looked up from germline, CDR1 is MNHEY and CDR2 is SMNVEV (reference sequence). In nucleotides, the CDR3 is TGTGCCAGCAGTTCAGCCGGGGCTAGCGGGATCTACAATGAGCAGTTCTTC. Its translation: CASSSAGASGIYNEQFF.

This clonotype occurred many times. In DNA, the CDR3 is TGTGCCAGCAGCCAAGGACTAGCGGGGGGCAACCAAGAGACCCAGTACTTC. Translated, it gives CASSQGLAGGNQETQYF. The V and J genes are TRBV4-2 and TRBJ2-5; 13 nucleotides agree with TRBD2. The V segment lost 1 base and the J segment 0 bases; nucleotides outside the gene matches: 2. Germline CDR1 reads LGHNA; CDR2 reads YNFKEQ. There are 17 residues in the CDR3.

This clonotype was detected only a few times. V and J are TRBV5-4 and TRBJ1-1; unclear D gene. From germline, CDR1 is SGHNT and CDR2 YYREEE (reference sequence). The ends were cut back, 2 bases at V and 1 base at J, with 12 bases in the middle. This CDR3 region has 15 residues. As DNA, the CDR3 is TGTGCCAGCAGCTTCGCGACAAACCCGAACACTGAAGCTTTCTTT. Translation: CASSFATNPNTEAFF.

A few counts support this clonotype. The chain links TRBV7-9 to TRBJ1-4; TRBD1 might be the D (6 bases). Germline V gives CDR1 SEHNR, CDR2 FQNEAQ (reference sequence). V was cut by 0 bases and J by 3 bases, with 14 bases left in between. The CDR3 contains 17 residues. The CDR3 sequence is CASSLAGAGGPNEKLFF. CDR3 bases: TGTGCCAGCAGCTTAGCAGGGGCCGGGGGCCCTAATGAAAAACTGTTTTTT. The full variable domain, rest sourced from reference TRBV7-9 and TRBJ1-4, is DTGVSQNPRHKITKRGQNVTFRCDPISEHNRLYWYRQTLGQGPEFLTYFQNEAQLEKSRLLSDRFSAERPKGSFSTLEIQRTEQGDSAMYLCASSLAGAGGPNEKLFFGSGTQLSVL.

At least ten counts were recorded for this clonotype. The CDR3: CASIPAGAGVVSDTQYF. The DNA of the CDR3 is TGTGCCAGCATCCCTGCCGGGGCGGGAGTCGTTTCAGATACGCAGTATTTT. This chain connects TRBV7-9 to TRBJ2-3, with TRBD2 matching 7 bases. The CDR3 is 17 amino acids. Trimming at V came to 7 bases and at J to 4 bases, leaving 17 bases not matched to a gene. Germline assignment: CDR1 SEHNR and CDR2 FQNEAQ (reference sequence).

This clonotype was seen ten or more times. The rearrangement uses TRBV2 and TRBJ2-7, with D tentatively TRBD2 (6 bases). V was clipped by 6 bases and J by 1 base, with 10 bases between them. The CDR3 totals 13 residues. Germline values: CDR1 SNHLY, CDR2 FYNNEI. CDR3 amino acids: CASRRDLSYEQYF. The CDR3 nucleotides are TGTGCCAGCAGGAGGGACTTATCCTACGAGCAGTACTTC.

This clonotype was detected only a few times. V gene TRBV7-9 combines with J gene TRBJ1-2; 9 bases fit TRBD1. The J segment lost 5 bases and the V segment lost 2 bases, leaving 3 bases of the junction unmatched. This CDR3 is built from 14 residues. In germline, CDR1 is SEHNR, CDR2 FQNEAQ (reference sequence). CDR3: CASSLRGQGYGYTF. The CDR3 coding sequence is TGTGCCAGCAGCTTACGTGGACAGGGGTATGGCTACACCTTC.

This clonotype was picked up a small number of times. This chain connects TRBV4-1 to TRBJ2-1; TRBD2 aligns across 11 bases. The V gene end was trimmed by 0 bases and the J gene end by 2 bases; junction bases not matched to a gene: 3. Germline V lookup: CDR1 MGHRA, CDR2 YSYEKL. This CDR3 region has 17 residues. CDR3 sequence reads: CASSQEGTSGPYNEQFF. The CDR3 nucleotides are TGCGCCAGCAGCCAAGAAGGGACTAGCGGTCCCTACAATGAGCAGTTCTTC.

At least ten counts were recorded for this clonotype. The J gene is TRBJ2-7, the V gene TRBV11-2; D could derive from TRBD1 or TRBD2 (7 bases each). The CDR3 runs to 16 residues. V lost 5 bases, J lost 0 bases, and 17 bases lay in between. Germline V gene data show CDR1 as SGHAT and CDR2 as FQNNGV. The CDR3 sequence: CASSLPGGEGSYEQYF. The CDR3 region has the DNA TGTGCCAGCAGCCTTCCAGGGGGGGAGGGCTCCTACGAGCAGTACTTC.

Regarding this clonotype: A much larger clone differs from this one at a single base, so this may be a read error. V is TRBV12-3 or TRBV12-4 and J is TRBJ2-1; D is possibly TRBD1 (5 bases). The CDR3 spans 14 residues. V dropped 8 bases and J dropped 8 bases, with 19 bases sitting between them. CDR3 in DNA: TGTGCCAGCTGTCTCCCCCCTTGGGGCGATGAGCAGTTCTTC. As protein: CASCLPPWGDEQFF.

This clonotype ranks as medium-sized. The chain links TRBV28 to TRBJ1-2; unclear D gene. The CDR3 consists of 13 residues. Trimming pared 7 bases from V and 8 bases from J, leaving 17 bases between. From germline, CDR1 is MDHEN and CDR2 SYDVKM. CDR3 coding DNA: TGTGCCAGCACTCCCGGGCGGCGGTGGGGCTACACCTTC. Residues: CASTPGRRWGYTF.

This sequence joins TRBV11-2 and TRBJ2-3, with D unclear. The CDR3 consists of 13 residues. V was pared by 5 bases and J by 2 bases, with 8 bases between. The germline gives CDR1 SGHAT, CDR2 FQNNGV. The CDR3 DNA sequence: TGTGCCAGCAGCACTACTATCACAGATACGCAGTATTTT. Translating it yields CASSTTITDTQYF.